The clone carrying this TCR beta chain was seen ten or more times. Its antigen is not known. RNA transcripts served as the template for amplifying TCR beta CDR3 regions. The HTBI primer set was used in a first-round RT-PCR of the TCR CDR3. TCRdb processed the multiplex PCR reads anew with MiXCR; each CDR3 protein has one entry. In the table there are some 580,000 distinct CDR3 sequences, around 15% of which are singletons. The source of the sample is a study of T cells in Graves' hyperthyroidism and ophthalmopathy. Study details: At initial diagnosis, before any treatment had begun, peripheral blood was obtained. General study results and limits: Blood also carried most thyroid clonotypes expanded above 0.001. The authors' 13 V-J model separated ophthalmopathy from stable hyperthyroidism.

The PBMCs had their origin in roughly 10 ml of fresh peripheral blood. Trimming stripped 3 bases from V and 8 bases from J, with 10 bases between. CDR3 size: 13 residues. Germline V gene lookup returns CDR1 LGHDT and CDR2 YNNKEL (reference sequence). The specimen sequenced was blood. The sequence was obtained from a woman in her thirties or forties with Graves' ophthalmopathy. The rearrangement uses TRBV3-1 and TRBJ1-4, with D possibly TRBD1 on 6 matching bases. The CDR3 DNA reads TGTGCCAGCAGCCAGGGGGCCGGGGAAAAACTGTTTTTT. Its protein is CASSQGAGEKLFF. The full variable domain, in which reference TRBV3-1 and TRBJ1-4 provide the parts outside the CDR3, is DTAVSQTPKYLVTQMGNDKSIKCEQNLGHDTMYWYKQDSKKFLKIMFSYNNKELIINETVPNRFSPKSPDKAHLNLHINSLELGDSAVYFCASSQGAGEKLFFGSGTQLSVL.